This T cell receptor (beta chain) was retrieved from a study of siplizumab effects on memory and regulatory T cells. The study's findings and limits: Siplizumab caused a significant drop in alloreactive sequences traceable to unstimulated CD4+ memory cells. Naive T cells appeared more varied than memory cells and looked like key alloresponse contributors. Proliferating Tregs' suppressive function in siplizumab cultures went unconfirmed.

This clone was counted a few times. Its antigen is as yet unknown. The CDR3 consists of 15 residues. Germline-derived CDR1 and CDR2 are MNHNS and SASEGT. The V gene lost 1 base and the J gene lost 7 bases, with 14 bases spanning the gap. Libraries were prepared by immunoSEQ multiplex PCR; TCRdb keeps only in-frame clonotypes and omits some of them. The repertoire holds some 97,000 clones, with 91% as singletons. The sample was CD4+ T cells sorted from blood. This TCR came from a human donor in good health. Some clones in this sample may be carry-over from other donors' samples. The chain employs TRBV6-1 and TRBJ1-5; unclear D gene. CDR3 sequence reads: CASSEDMVERQPQHF. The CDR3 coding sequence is TGTGCCAGCAGTGAAGATATGGTCGAGCGACAGCCCCAGCATTTT.